The present entry profiles one TCR beta chain with its context. This receptor's antigen is unknown. One end of the junction is discordant with germline, which a read error may explain. Patients with ophthalmopathy had moderately to severely active disease, with a Clinical Activity Score of 3 or more, a NOSPECS grade of 4 or more, and a disease duration of less than 3 months. Patients with other autoimmune diseases, uncontrolled infections, pregnancy or lactation were excluded. Clinical symptoms, serum thyroxine, TRAb, thyroid ultrasound and orbital computed tomography formed the basis of the diagnosis. PBMCs were isolated from 10 ml of fresh peripheral blood by Ficoll-Paque density gradient centrifugation. Trizol reagent was used to extract the total RNA, and its quality was then checked on an Agilent 2100 Bioanalyzer. This sample was taken from a study of Graves' ophthalmopathy and Graves' hyperthyroidism (dated by TCRdb to the late 2010s). Notes on the research overall: Peripheral blood was collected before any treatment was given, at the time of initial diagnosis. The study used TCR beta repertoire signatures to distinguish Graves' ophthalmopathy from Graves' hyperthyroidism and to predict progression to ophthalmopathy. In total, some 130 blood samples were TCR-sequenced: 40 to 45 ophthalmopathy, 80 or so hyperthyroidism and some 17 hyperthyroidism-to-ophthalmopathy patients. A discovery set of 95 to 100 patients (around 40 ophthalmopathy, 57 stable hyperthyroidism) was enrolled to explore V-J signatures distinguishing ophthalmopathy from hyperthyroidism. An independent validation cohort was composed of about 20 hyperthyroidism patients and about 17 patients who later progressed from hyperthyroidism to ophthalmopathy. In roughly six hyperthyroidism patients, the T-cell repertoires found in thyroid tissue were compared with those found in blood. After sampling, hyperthyroidism patients received methimazole starting at 30 mg daily, and ophthalmopathy patients received high-dose intravenous methylprednisolone.

Reading from cysteine to phenylalanine, the CDR3 counts 14 amino acids. Only CDR3 DNA is held: 42 bases, read in frame from base 1. Via the germline V gene, CDR1 is MNHNS and CDR2 SASEGT. Study-wide conclusions, independent of this receptor: Ophthalmopathy was separated from stable hyperthyroidism by the 13-signature model with about 89% sensitivity and 81% to 84% specificity in cross-validation and with 80%/75% in the test set. In validation, the model predicted ophthalmopathy progression with nearly 71% sensitivity and approximately 78% specificity; 12 predicted patients were CT-confirmed with GO in a median of approximately six months. Most of the expanded thyroid clonotypes with a frequency above 0.001 were also detected in blood, and it was suggested that the thyroid immune response may be reflected by blood repertoires. No statistical method was used to set the sample size in advance, and the investigators knew which group each participant was assigned to.

For repertoire sequencing, the TCR beta CDR3 regions were amplified from RNA transcripts. The first round was an RT-PCR using HTBI primers with the Qiagen OneStep RT-PCR kit, and this first round was followed by a second-round multiplex PCR, then size selection and purification. Sequencing of the libraries was carried out on an Illumina HiSeq2000 in paired-end mode with 100 bp reads. The study's processing was this. SOAPnuke was used for read processing, and reads with adapters, uncalled bases, a mean Phred below 15, or no exact constant-primer or identifier match were discarded. COPE v1.2.5 was used to merge high-quality paired reads. Each unique nucleotide sequence was defined as a clonotype, and clonotypes were aligned to IMGT TRB V, D and J references with MiTCR v1.1. The analysis was limited to V-J combinations with a frequency above 0.0001, which together covered 99.2% of the repertoires. A TCR clonal expansion and chaos score per V-J combination was defined as the ratio of F50 clonal expansion to chaos observed in the TCRdist matrix. Welch's t-statistics and random forest were used to narrow the features down to roughly twelve V-J combinations, which were then fed into a naive Bayes classifier. Thyroid-blood repertoire similarity was quantified with the Morisita-Horn index. The public sequencing data were trimmed at Q25 with fastp and processed into clonotypes with MiXCR by TCRdb, which kept only in-frame beta chains. Rows are unified per CDR3 protein, each entry keeping the most common DNA and genes. These V and J calls originate from TCRdb's pipeline instead of the authors' own analysis. For this sample there are around 670,000 distinct CDR3 sequences; roughly 40% appear just once. The ten top clones hold approximately 46% of the sample.

Sequencing was performed on peripheral blood. The chain couples TRBV6-1 to TRBJ2-7; 11 bases in between match TRBD1. The source of this sequence is an adult man with Graves' ophthalmopathy. The CDR3 reads CASSSLWTGGKTDF. The DNA sequence follows: TGTGCCAGCAGTTCGTTATGGACAGGGGGCAAGACGGACTTC.